This TCR beta chain was profiled in a study of technical replicates of blood from a handful of donors. Clones were sequenced by immunoSEQ multiplex PCR, and TCRdb holds only the in-frame ones, with some missing. The sample includes about 53,000 clones, more than 70% seen only once; the top ten take roughly 5.3%. This clone was counted once. CDR1 is LGHNT and CDR2 is FRNRAP in the germline V gene. The CDR3 is made up of 16 amino acids. The trim removed 1 base at V and 5 bases at J, leaving 9 bases unmatched. The chain couples TRBV12-5 to TRBJ2-5, with 8 nucleotides matching TRBD1. This sequence was found in a human donor in good health. Some clones in this sample may be carry-over from other donors' samples. The specimen was PBMCs. CDR3 amino acids: CASGLAPQGERETQYF. The CDR3 DNA sequence: TGTGCTAGTGGTTTGGCCCCACAGGGGGAGAGGGAGACCCAGTACTTC.